This TCR beta chain was documented in a study of radiation and T cells in renal cell carcinoma. The data were produced by immunoSEQ multiplex PCR, yet TCRdb's version contains in-frame clones alone and is incomplete. In the table there are some 75,000 clones, 82% of which are singletons. As for time point: blood 2 weeks post-SBRT. Treatment indicated: 15 Gy SBRT to primary tumor, nephrectomy 4 weeks later. Germline CDR1 is SGHAT and CDR2 is FQNNGV. Trimming took 8 bases from V and 2 from J; bases not matched to a gene: 7. CDR3 length: 14 residues. The sample consisted of blood, taken from a patient whose treatment included radiotherapy and nephrectomy. The V call is TRBV11-2, the J call TRBJ2-7; 9 bases line up with TRBD1. The receptor's source is a man aged 55 to 70 with renal cell carcinoma. The CDR3 sequence: CASGPDRGTYEQYF. The CDR3 coding sequence is TGTGCCAGCGGCCCAGACAGGGGGACCTACGAGCAGTACTTC.